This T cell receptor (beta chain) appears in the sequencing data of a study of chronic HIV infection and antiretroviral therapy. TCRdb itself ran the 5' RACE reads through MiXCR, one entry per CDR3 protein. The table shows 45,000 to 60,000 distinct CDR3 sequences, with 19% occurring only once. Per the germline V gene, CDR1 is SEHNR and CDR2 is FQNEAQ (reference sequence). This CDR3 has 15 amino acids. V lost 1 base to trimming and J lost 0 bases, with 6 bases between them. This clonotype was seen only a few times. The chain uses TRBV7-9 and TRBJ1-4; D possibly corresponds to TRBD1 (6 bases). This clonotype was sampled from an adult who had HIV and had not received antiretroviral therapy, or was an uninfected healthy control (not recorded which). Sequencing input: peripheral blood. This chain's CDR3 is CASSLGTATNEKLFF. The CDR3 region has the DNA TGTGCCAGCAGCTTAGGGACAGCAACTAATGAAAAACTGTTTTTT.